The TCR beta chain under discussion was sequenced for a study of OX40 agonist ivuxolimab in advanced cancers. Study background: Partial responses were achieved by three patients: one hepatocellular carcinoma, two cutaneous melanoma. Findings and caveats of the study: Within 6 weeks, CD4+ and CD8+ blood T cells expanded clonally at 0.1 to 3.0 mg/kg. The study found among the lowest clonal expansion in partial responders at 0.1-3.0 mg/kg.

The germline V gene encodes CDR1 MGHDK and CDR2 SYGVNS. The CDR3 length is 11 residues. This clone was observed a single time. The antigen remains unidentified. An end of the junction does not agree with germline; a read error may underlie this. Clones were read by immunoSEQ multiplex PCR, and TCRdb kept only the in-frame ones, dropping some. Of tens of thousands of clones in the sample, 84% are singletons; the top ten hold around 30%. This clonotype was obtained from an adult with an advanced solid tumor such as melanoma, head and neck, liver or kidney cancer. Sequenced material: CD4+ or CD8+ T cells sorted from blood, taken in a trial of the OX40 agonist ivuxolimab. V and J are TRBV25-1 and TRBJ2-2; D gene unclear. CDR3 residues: CTSRSTGELFF. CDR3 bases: TGTACCAGCAGGAGCACCGGGGAGCTGTTTTTT.